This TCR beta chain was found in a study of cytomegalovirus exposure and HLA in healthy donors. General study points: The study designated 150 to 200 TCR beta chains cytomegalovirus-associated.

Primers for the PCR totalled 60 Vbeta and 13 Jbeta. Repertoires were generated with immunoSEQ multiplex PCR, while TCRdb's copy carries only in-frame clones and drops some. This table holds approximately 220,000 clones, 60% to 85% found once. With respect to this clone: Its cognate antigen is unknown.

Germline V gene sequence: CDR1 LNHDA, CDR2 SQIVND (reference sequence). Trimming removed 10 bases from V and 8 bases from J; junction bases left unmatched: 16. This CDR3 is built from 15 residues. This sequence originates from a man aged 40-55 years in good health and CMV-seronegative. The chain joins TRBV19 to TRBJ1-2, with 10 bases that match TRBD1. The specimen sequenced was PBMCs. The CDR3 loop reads CAISWRDRGLEGYTF. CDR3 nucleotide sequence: TGTGCCATTTCTTGGAGGGACAGGGGCCTTGAGGGCTACACCTTC.